This TCR beta chain was documented in a study of neurological immune-mediated disorders. Findings and limits, study-wide: The study phylogenetically grouped the repertoires of 18 of 34 multiple sclerosis patients into one related-CDR3 cluster, a possible signature.

Libraries used 2 million unsorted PBMCs kept frozen in RNAlater. TCRdb re-analysed the 5' RACE reads in MiXCR, keeping a single row per CDR3 protein. The sample contains 60,000 to 85,000 distinct CDR3 sequences, 4.8% of which appear only once. As for this clonotype: Its cognate antigen is unknown.

This TCR came from a woman between 65 and 79 years old with multiple sclerosis. Sequences were obtained from PBMCs.

The CDR3, as DNA: TGCAGTGCTAGAGGACAGAACAATCAGCCCCAGCATTTT. The encoded protein is CSARGQNNQPQHF. This chain connects TRBV20-1 to TRBJ1-5; perhaps TRBD1 as D (5 bases). With 1 base removed from V and 3 bases from J, the gap between germline ends came to 7 bases. CDR1 is DFQATT and CDR2 is SNEGSKA in the germline V gene (reference sequence). This CDR3 has 13 amino acids.